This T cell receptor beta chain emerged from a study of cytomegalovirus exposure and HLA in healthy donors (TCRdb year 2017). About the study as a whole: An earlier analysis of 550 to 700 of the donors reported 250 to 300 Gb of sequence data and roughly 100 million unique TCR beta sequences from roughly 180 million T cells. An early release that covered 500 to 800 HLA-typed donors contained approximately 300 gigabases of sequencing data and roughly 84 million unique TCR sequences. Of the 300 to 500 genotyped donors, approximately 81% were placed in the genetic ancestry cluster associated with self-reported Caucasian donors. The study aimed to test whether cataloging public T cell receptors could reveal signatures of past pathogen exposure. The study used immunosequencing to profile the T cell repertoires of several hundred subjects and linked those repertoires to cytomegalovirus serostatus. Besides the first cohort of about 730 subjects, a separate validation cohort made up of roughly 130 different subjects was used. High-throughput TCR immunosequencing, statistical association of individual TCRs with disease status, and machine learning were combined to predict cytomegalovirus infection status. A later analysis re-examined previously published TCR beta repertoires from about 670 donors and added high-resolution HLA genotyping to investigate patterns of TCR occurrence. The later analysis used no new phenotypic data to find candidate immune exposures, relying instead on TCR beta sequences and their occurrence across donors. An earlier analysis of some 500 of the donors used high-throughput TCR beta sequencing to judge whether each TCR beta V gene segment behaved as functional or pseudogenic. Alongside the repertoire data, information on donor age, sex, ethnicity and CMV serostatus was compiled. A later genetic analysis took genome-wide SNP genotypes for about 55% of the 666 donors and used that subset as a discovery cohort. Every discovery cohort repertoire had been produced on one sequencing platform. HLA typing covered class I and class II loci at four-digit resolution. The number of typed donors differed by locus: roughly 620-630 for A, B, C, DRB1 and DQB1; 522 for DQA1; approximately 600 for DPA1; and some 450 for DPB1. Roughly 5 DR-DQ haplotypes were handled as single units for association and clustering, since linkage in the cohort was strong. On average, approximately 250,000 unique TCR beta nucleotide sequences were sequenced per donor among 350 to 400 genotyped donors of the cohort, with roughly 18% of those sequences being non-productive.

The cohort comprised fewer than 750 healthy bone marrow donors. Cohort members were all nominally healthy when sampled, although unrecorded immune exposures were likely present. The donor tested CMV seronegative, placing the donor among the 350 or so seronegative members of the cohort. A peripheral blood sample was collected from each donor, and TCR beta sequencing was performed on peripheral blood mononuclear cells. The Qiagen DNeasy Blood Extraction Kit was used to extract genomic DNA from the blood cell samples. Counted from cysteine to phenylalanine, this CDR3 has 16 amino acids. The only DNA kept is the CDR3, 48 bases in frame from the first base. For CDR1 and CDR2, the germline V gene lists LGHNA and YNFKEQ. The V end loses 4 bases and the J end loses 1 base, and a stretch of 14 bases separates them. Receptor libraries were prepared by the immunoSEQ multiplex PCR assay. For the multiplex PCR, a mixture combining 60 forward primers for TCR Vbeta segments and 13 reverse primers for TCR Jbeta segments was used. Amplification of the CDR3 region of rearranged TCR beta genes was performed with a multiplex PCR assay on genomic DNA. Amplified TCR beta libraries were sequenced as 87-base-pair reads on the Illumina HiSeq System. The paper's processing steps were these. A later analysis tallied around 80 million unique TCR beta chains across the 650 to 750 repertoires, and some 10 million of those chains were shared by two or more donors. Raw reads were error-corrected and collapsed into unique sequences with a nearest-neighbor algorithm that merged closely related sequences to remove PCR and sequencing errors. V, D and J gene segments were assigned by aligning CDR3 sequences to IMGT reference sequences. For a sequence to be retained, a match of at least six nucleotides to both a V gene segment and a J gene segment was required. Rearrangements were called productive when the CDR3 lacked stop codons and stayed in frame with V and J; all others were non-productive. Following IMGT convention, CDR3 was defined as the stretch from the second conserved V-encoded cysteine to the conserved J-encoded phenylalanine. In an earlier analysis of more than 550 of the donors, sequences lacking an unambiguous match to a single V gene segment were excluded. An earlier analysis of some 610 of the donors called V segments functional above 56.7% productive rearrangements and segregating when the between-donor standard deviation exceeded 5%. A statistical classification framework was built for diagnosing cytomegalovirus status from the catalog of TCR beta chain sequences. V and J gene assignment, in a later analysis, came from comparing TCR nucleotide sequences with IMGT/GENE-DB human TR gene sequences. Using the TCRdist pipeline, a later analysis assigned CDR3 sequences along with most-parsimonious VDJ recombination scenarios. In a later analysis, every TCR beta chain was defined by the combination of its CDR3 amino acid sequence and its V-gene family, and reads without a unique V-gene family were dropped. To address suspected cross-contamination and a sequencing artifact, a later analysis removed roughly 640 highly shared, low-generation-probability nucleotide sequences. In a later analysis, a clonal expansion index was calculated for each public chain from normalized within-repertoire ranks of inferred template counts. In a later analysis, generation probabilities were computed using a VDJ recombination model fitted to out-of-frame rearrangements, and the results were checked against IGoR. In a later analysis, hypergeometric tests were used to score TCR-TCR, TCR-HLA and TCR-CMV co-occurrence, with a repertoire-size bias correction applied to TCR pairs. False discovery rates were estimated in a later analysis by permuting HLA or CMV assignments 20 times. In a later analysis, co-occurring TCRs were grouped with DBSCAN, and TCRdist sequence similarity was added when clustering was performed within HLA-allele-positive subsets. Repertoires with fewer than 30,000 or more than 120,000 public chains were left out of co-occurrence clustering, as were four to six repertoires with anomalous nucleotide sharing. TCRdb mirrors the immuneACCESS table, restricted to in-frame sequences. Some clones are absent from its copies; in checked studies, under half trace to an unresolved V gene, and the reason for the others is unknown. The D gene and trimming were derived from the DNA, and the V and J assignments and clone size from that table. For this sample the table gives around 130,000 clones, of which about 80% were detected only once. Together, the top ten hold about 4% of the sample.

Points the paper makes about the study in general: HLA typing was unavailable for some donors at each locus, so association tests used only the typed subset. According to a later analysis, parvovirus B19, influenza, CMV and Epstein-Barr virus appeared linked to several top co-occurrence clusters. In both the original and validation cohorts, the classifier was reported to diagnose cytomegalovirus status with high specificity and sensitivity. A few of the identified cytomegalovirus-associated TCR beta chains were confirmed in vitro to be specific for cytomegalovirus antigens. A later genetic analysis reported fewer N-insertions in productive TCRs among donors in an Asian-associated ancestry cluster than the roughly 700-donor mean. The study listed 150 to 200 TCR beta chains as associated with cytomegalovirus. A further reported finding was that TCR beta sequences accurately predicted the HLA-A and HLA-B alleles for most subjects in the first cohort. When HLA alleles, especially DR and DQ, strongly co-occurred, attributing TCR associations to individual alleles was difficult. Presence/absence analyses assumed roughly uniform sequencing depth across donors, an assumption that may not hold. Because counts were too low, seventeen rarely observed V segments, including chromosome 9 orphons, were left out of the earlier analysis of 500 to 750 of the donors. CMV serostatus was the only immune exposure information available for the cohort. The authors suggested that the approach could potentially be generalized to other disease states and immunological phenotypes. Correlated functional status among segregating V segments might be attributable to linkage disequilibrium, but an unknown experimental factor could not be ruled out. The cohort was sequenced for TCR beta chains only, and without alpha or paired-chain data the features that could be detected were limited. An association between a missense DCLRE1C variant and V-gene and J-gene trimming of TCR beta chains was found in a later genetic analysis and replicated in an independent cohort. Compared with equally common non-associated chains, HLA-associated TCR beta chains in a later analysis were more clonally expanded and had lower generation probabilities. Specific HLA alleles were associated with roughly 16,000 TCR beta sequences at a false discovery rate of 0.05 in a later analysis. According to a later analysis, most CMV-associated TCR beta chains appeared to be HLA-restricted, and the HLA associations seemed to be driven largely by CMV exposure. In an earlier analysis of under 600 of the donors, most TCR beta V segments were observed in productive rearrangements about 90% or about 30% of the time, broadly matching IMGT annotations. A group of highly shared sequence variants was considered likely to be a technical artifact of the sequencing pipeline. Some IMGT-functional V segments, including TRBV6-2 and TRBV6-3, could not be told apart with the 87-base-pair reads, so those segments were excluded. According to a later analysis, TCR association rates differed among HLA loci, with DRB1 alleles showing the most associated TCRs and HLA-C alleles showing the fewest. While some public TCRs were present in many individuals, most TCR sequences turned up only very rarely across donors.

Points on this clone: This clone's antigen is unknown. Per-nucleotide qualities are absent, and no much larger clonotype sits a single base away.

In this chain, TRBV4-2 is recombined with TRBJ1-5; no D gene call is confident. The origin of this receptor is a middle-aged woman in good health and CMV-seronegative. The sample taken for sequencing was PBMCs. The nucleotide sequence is TGTGCCAGCAGCCCAGTCGGGAGCGGGAGCAATCAGCCCCAGCATTTT. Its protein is CASSPVGSGSNQPQHF.